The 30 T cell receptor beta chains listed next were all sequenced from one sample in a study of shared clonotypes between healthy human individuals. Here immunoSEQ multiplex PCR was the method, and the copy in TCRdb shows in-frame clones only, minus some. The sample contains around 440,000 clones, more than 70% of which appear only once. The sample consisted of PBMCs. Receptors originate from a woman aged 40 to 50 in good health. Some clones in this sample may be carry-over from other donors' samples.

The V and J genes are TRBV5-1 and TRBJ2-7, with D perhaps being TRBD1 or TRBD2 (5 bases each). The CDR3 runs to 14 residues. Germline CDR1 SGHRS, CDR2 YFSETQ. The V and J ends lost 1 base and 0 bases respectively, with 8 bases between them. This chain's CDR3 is CASSLPGSSYEQYF. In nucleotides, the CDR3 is TGCGCCAGCAGCTTGCCAGGGAGCTCCTACGAGCAGTACTTC.

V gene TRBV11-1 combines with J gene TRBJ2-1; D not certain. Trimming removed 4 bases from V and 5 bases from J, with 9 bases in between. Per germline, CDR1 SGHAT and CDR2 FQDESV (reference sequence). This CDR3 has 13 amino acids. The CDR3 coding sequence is TGTGCCAGCAGCTCTGACCCCCACAATGAGCAGTTCTTC. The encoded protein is CASSSDPHNEQFF.

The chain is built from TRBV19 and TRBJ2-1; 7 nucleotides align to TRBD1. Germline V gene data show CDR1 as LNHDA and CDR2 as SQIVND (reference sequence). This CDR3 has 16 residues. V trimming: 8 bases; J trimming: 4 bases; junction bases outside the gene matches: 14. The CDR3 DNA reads TGTGCCAGTGGGCCTAGACAGGGAACACCTTACAATGAGCAGTTCTTC. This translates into CASGPRQGTPYNEQFF.

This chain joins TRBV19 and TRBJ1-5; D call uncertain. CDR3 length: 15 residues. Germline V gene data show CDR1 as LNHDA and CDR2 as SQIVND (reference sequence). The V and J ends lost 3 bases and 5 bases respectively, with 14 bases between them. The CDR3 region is CASSIGRVRHQPQHF. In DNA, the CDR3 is TGTGCCAGTAGTATTGGTCGGGTCAGGCATCAGCCCCAGCATTTT.

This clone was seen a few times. The chain's CDR3 is CASRGTSLDEQYF. The CDR3 DNA sequence: TGCGCCAGCAGGGGGACTAGTCTTGACGAGCAGTACTTC. The chain is built from TRBV5-1 and TRBJ2-5, with 8 bases lining up with TRBD2. The J call is uncertain, as TRBJ2-7 better fits the DNA end. This CDR3 is built from 13 residues. Germline V CDR1 and CDR2: SGHRS, YFSETQ.

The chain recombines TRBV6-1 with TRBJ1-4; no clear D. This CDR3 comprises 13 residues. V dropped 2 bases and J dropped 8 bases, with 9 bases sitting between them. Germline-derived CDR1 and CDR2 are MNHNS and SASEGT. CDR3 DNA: TGTGCCAGCAGTGAATGGGGAGGAGAAAAACTGTTTTTT. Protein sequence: CASSEWGGEKLFF.

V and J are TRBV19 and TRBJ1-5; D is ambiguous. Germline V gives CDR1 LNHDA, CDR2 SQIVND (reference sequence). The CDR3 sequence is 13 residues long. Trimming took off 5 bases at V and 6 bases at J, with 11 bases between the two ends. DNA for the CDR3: TGTGCCAGTAGTTTTCCCGGGTTTCAGCCCCAGCATTTT. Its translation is CASSFPGFQPQHF.

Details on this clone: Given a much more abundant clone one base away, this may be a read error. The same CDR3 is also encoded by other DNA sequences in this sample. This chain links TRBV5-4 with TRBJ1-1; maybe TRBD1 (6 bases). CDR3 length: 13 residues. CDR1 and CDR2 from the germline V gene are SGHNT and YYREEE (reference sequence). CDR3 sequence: CASSPGQNTEAFF. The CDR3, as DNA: TGTGCCAGCAGCCCCGGACAGAACACTGAAGCCTTCTTT.

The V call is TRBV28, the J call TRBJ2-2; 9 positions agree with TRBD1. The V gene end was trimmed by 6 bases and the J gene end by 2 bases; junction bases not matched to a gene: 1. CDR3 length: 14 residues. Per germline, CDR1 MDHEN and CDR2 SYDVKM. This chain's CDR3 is CASRGQGNTGELFF. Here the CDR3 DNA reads TGTGCCAGCAGGGGACAGGGAAACACCGGGGAGCTGTTTTTT.

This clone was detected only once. The chain's CDR3 is CASSLGLAEGNEQFF. The CDR3 coding sequence is TGCGCCAGCAGCTTGGGACTAGCGGAAGGCAATGAGCAGTTCTTC. The chain employs TRBV5-1 and TRBJ2-1; TRBD2 agrees at 9 bases. Per germline, CDR1 SGHRS and CDR2 YFSETQ. V lost 0 bases to trimming and J lost 6 bases; unmatched junction nucleotides: 4. This CDR3 spans 15 amino acids.

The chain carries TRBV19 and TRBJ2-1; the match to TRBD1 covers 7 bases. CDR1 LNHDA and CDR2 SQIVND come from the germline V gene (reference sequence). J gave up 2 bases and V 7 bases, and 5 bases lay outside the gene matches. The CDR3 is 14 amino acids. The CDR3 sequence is CASTPGQTYNEQFF. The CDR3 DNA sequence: TGTGCCAGTACCCCGGGACAGACCTACAATGAGCAGTTCTTC.

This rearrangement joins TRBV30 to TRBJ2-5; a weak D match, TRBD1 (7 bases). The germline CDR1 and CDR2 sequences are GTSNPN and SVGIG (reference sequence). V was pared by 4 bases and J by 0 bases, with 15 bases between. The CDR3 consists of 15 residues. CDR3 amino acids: CAWTRDSGYQETQYF. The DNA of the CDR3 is TGTGCCTGGACACGGGACAGCGGGTACCAAGAGACCCAGTACTTC.

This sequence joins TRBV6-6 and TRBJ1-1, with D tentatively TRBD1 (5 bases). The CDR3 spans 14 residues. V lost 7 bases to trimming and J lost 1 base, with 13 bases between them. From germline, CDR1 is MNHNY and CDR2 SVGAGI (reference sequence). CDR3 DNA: TGTGCCAGCACGCTACTTGGGGGGAACACTGAAGCTTTCTTT. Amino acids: CASTLLGGNTEAFF.

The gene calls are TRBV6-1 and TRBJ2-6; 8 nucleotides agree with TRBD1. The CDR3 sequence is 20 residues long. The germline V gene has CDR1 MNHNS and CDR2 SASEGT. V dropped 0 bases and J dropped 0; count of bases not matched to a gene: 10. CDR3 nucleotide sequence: TGTGCCAGCAGTGAAGCGCAAGGGACAGGAGCATTCTCTGGGGCCAACGTCCTGACTTTC. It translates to CASSEAQGTGAFSGANVLTF.

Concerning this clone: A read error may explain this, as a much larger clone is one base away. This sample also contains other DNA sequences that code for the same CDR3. This CDR3 reads CASSSSGRAVGYEQYF. DNA for the CDR3: TGCGCCAGCAGCTCTAGCGGGAGGGCCGTGGGCTACGAGCAGTACTTC. V is TRBV13 and J is TRBJ2-7, with 12 bases matching TRBD2. The germline V gene encodes CDR1 PRHDT and CDR2 FYEKMQ (reference sequence). The CDR3 covers 16 residues.

CDR3 amino acids: CASSPQVSFNQPQHF. The CDR3 DNA reads TGTGCCAGCAGTCCCCAGGTTTCTTTCAATCAGCCCCAGCATTTT. The chain combines TRBV2 with TRBJ1-5; D unresolved. The CDR3 sequence is 15 residues long. With 5 bases removed from V and 3 bases from J, the gap between germline ends came to 14 bases. The germline V gene has CDR1 SNHLY and CDR2 FYNNEI.

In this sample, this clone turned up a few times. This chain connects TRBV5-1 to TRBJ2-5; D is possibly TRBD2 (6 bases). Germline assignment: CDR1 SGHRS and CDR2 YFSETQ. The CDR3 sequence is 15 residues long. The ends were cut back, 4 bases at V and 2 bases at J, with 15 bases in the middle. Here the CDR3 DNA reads TGCGCCAGCAGCGTGGCCGGGACTCAACAAGAGACCCAGTACTTC. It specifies CASSVAGTQQETQYF. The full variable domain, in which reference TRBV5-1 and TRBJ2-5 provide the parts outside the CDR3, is KAGVTQTPRYLIKTRGQQVTLSCSPISGHRSVSWYQQTPGQGLQFLFEYFSETQRNKGNFPGRFSGRQFSNSRSEMNVSTLELGDSALYLCASSVAGTQQETQYFGPGTRLLVL.

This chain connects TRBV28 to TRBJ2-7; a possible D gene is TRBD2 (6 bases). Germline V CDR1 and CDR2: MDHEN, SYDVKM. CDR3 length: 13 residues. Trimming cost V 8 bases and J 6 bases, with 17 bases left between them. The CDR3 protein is CASLPSEFREQYF. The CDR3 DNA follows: TGTGCCAGCTTGCCTAGCGAATTCCGCGAGCAGTACTTC.

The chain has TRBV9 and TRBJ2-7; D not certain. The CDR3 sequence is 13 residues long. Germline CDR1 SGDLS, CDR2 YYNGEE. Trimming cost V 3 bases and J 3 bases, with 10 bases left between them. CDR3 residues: CASSAQDGYEQYF. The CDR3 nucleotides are TGTGCCAGCAGCGCCCAGGACGGCTACGAGCAGTACTTC.

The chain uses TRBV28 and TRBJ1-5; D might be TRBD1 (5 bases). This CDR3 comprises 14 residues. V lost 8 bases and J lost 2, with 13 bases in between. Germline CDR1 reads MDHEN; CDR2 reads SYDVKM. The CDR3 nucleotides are TGTGCCAGCCACCGGGGGGGTGGCAATCAGCCCCAGCATTTT. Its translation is CASHRGGGNQPQHF.

The CDR3 DNA reads as TGTGCCAGCAGGGGACTAGCGGGAGTAGGTGAGCAGTTCTTC. As protein: CASRGLAGVGEQFF. This sequence joins TRBV28 and TRBJ2-1; 14 nucleotides align to TRBD2. J was trimmed by 9 bases and V by 6 bases; bases with no gene match: 4. This CDR3 spans 14 amino acids. Germline V gives CDR1 MDHEN, CDR2 SYDVKM.

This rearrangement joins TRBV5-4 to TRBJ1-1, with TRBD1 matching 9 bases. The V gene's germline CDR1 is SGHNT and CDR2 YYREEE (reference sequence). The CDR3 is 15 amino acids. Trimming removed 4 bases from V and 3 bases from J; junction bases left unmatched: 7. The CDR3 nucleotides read TGTGCCAGCAGCGCATCCCGGGACAGGGACACTGAAGCTTTCTTT. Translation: CASSASRDRDTEAFF. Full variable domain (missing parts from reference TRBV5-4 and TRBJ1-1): ETGVTQSPTHLIKTRGQQVTLRCSSQSGHNTVSWYQQALGQGPQFIFQYYREEENGRGNFPPRFSGLQFPNYSSELNVNALELDDSALYLCASSASRDRDTEAFFGQGTRLTVV.

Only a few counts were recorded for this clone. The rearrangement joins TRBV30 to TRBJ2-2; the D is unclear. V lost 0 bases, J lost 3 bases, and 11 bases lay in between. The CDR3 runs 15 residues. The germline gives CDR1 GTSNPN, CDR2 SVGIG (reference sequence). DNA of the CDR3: TGTGCCTGGAGTGTATTTGGGCAGTACACCGGGGAGCTGTTTTTT. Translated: CAWSVFGQYTGELFF.

CDR3 sequence reads: CSVGAVGPGETQYF. The CDR3 DNA sequence: TGCAGCGTTGGCGCTGTCGGACCGGGGGAGACCCAGTACTTC. The rearrangement links TRBV29-1 to TRBJ2-5; D may be TRBD2 (5 bases). V gave up 4 bases and J gave up 5 bases, with 17 bases separating them. The CDR3 consists of 14 residues. CDR1 is SQVTM and CDR2 is ANQGSEA in the germline V gene.

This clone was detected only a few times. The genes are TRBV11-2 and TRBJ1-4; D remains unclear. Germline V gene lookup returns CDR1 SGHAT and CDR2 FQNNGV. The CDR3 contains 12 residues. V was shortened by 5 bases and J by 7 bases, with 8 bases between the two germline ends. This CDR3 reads CASSPRIEKLFF. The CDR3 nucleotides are TGTGCCAGCAGCCCCCGTATTGAAAAACTGTTTTTT.

The CDR3 nucleotides are TGTGCCTGGAGTTTTACAACCCCCGGGACAGGGATCCATGAGCAGTTCTTC. As protein: CAWSFTTPGTGIHEQFF. V and J are TRBV30 and TRBJ2-7; 9 bases agree with TRBD1. The J call is in doubt because the DNA end fits TRBJ2-1 better. The CDR3 has 17 residues. CDR1 is GTSNPN, CDR2 SVGIG, per germline (reference sequence).

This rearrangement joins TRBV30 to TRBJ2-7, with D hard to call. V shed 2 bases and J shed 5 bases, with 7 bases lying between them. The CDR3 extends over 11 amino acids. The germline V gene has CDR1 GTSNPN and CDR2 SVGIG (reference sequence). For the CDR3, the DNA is TGTGCCTGGAGTCGTCCGGACGAGCAGTACTTC. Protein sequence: CAWSRPDEQYF.

CDR3 sequence reads: CASYNRGGGTQYF. The CDR3 nucleotides read TGCGCCAGCTATAACAGAGGCGGGGGGACCCAGTACTTC. This chain joins TRBV10-1 and TRBJ2-5, with 7 bases aligning to TRBD2. Germline V lookup: CDR1 WNHNN, CDR2 SYGVQD (reference sequence). Trimming at V came to 8 bases and at J to 7 bases, leaving 10 bases not matched to a gene. The CDR3 consists of 13 residues.

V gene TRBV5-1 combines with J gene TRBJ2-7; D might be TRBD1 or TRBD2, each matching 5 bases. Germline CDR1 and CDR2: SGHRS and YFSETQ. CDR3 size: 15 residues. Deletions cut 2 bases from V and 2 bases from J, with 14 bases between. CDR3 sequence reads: CASSLTQRGPYEQYF. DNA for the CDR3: TGCGCCAGCAGCTTAACCCAACGGGGACCCTACGAGCAGTACTTC.

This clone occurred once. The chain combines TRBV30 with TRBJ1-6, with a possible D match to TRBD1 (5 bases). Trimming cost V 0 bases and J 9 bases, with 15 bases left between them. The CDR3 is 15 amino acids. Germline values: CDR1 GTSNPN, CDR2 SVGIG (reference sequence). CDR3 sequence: CAWSVVGQQTSPLHF. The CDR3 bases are TGTGCCTGGAGTGTAGTTGGACAACAGACTTCACCCCTCCACTTT.